The rows below give T cell receptor beta chains drawn from one sample of a study of blood T cell repertoires in COVID-19. The protocol was immunoSEQ multiplex PCR, while the TCRdb copy is restricted to in-frame clones and leaves out a portion. Here the sample spans approximately 150,000 clones, roughly 88% being singletons. Sequencing was performed on peripheral blood. These receptors were obtained from a man in his 60s with active or convalescent COVID-19. Each CDR3 is given with its conserved first and last residue. The order of the fields is clone size, V gene, J gene, D gene, CDR3 DNA, CDR3 protein. A D gene is named only where the DNA matches it firmly. Only some rows state a clone size, as once, few, many or a class for expanded clones.

few,TRBV10-1,TRBJ2-7,TRBD2,TGCGCCAGCAGTGAGTCGATAGCGGGGGTGGCAATCAACGAGCAGTACTTC,CASSESIAGVAINEQYF
-,TRBV7-9,TRBJ2-1,TRBD1,TGTGCCAGCAGCTTAGCCCTGTACAGGGGCAATGAGCAGTTCTTC,CASSLALYRGNEQFF
-,TRBV3-1/TRBV3-2,TRBJ1-2,-,TGTGCCAGCAGCCAAGTTGAGTCCCCATCTAGAAGCTATGGCTACACCTTC,CASSQVESPSRSYGYTF
-,TRBV25-1,TRBJ1-2,-,TGTGCCAGCAGTGTCCACTGGGGCTACACCTTC,CASSVHWGYTF
-,TRBV27,TRBJ1-6,-,TGTGCCAGCAGTTTTACTAGGAATTCACCCCTCCACTTT,CASSFTRNSPLHF
-,TRBV5-4,TRBJ2-5,TRBD1,TGTGCCAGCAGCGTACGGGACAGGGGATTTGGGGGTGAGACCCAGTACTTC,CASSVRDRGFGGETQYF
-,TRBV5-1,TRBJ1-4,TRBD1,TGCGCCAGCAGCAAAATAACAGGGGACGGCGATGAAAAACTGTTTTTT,CASSKITGDGDEKLFF
-,TRBV7-8,TRBJ1-1,TRBD1,TGTGCCAGCAGCTCCCGGGACAGGCCCAGCGAAGCTTTCTTT,CASSSRDRPSEAFF
-,TRBV5-4,TRBJ1-2,-,TGTGCCAGCAGCTTGCGCACCCGGGGGAGCTATGGCTACACCTTC,CASSLRTRGSYGYTF
-,TRBV28,TRBJ1-3,-,TGTGCCAGCACCCAGTGGGCCTTCGCCACAACGAACACCATATATTTT,CASTQWAFATTNTIYF
-,TRBV7-2,TRBJ1-1,-,TGTGCCAGCAGCTTATGGCAGAACACTGAAGCTTTCTTT,CASSLWQNTEAFF